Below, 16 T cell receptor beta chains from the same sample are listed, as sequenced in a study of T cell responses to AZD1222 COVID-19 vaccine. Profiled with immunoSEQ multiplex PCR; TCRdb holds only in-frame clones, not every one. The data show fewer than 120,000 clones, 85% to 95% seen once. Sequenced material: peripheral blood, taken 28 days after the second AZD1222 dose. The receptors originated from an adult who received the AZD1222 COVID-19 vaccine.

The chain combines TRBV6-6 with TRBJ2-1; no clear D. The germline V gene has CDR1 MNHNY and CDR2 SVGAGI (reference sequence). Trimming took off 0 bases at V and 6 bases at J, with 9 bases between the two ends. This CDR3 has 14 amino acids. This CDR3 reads CASSYSMRTNEQFF. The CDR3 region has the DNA TGTGCCAGCAGTTACTCGATGCGGACCAATGAGCAGTTCTTC.

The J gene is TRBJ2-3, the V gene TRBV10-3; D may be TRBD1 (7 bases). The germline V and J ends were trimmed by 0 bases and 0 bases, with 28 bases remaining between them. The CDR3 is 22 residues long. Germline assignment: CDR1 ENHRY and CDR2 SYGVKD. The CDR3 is CAISESMGVGTASSASTDTQYF. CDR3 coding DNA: TGTGCCATCAGTGAGTCGATGGGAGTCGGGACAGCTTCTAGCGCTAGCACAGATACGCAGTATTTT.

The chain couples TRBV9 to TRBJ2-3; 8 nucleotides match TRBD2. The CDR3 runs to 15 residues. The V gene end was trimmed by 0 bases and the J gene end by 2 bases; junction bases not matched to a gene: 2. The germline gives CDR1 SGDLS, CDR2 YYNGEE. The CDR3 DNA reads TGTGCCAGCAGCGTAGTGCGGGGGGACACAGATACGCAGTATTTT. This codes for CASSVVRGDTDTQYF.

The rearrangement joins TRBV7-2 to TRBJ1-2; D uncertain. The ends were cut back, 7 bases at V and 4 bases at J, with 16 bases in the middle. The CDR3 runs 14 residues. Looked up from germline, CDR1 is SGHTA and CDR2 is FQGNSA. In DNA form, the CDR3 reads TGTGCCAGCACCGGTTCTTCCGGGAGCTATGGCTACACCTTC. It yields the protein CASTGSSGSYGYTF.

Here the CDR3 reads CASSQGGPAIYNEQFF. CDR3 sequence (DNA): TGTGCCAGCAGCCAAGGCGGGCCCGCGATCTACAATGAGCAGTTCTTC. The chain employs TRBV3-1 (or the pseudogene TRBV3-2) and TRBJ2-1; D perhaps matches TRBD2 (5 bases). CDR1 and CDR2 (germline): LGHDT, YNNKEL (reference sequence). The germline V and J ends were trimmed by 1 base and 3 bases, with 13 bases remaining between them. This CDR3 spans 16 amino acids.

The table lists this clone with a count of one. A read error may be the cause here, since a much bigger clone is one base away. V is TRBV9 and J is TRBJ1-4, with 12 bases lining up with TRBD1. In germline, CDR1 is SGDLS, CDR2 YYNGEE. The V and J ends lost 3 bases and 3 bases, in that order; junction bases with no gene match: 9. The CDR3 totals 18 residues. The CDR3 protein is CASSGGGTGGSSNEKLFF. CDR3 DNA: TGTGCCAGCAGCGGTGGGGGGACAGGGGGCTCCTCTAATGAAAAACTGTTTTTT.

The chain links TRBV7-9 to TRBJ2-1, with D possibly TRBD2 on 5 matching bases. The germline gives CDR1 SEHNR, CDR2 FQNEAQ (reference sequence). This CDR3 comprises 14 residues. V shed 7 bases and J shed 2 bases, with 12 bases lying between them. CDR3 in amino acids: CASTYSGPYNEQFF. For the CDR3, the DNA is TGTGCCAGCACCTACAGCGGTCCCTACAATGAGCAGTTCTTC.

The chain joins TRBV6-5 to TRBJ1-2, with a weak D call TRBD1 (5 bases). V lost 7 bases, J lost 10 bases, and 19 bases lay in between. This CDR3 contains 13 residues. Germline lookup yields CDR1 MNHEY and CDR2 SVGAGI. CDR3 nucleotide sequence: TGTGCCAGCATAAAGACAGAGAATGGTGCCTACACCTTC. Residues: CASIKTENGAYTF.

The CDR3 here is CASSRLVGAGTEAFF. The CDR3 nucleotides are TGTGCCAGCAGCCGGCTCGTGGGGGCTGGCACTGAAGCTTTCTTT. This chain joins TRBV27 and TRBJ1-1, with a possible D match to TRBD1 (6 bases). CDR1 is MNHEY and CDR2 is SMNVEV in the germline V gene (reference sequence). Trimming removed 6 bases at V and 4 bases at J, with 18 bases between. This CDR3 contains 15 residues.

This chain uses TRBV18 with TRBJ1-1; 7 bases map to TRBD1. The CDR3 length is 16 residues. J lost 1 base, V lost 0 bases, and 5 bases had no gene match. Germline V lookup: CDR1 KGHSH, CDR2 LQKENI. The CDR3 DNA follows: TGTGCCAGCTCACCACCGGCAGGGGGGCCGAACACTGAAGCTTTCTTT. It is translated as CASSPPAGGPNTEAFF.

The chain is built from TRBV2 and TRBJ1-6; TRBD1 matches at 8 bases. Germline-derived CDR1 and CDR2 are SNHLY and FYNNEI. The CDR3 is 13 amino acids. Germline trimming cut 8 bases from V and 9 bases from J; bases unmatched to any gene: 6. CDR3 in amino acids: CASSRQGSSPLHF. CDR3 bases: TGTGCCAGCTCCCGACAGGGGAGTTCACCCCTCCACTTT. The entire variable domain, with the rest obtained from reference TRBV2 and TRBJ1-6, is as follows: EPEVTQTPSHQVTQMGQEVILRCVPISNHLYFYWYRQILGQKVEFLVSFYNNEISEKSEIFDDQFSVERPDGSNFTLKIRSTKLEDSAMYFCASSRQGSSPLHFGNGTRLTVT.

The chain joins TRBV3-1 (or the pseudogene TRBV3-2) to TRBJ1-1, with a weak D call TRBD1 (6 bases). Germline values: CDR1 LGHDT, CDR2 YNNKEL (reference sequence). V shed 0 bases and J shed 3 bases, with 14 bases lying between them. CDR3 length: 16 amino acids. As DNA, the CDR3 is TGTGCCAGCAGCCAAGATCCCGGGGGGGGCTACACTGAAGCTTTCTTT. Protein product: CASSQDPGGGYTEAFF.

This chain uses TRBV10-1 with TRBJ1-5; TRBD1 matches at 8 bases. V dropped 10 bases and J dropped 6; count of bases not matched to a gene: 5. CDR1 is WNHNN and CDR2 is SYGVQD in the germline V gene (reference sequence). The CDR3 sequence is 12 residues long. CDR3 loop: CATGQGSQPQHF. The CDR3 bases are TGCGCCACCGGACAGGGCAGTCAGCCCCAGCATTTT.

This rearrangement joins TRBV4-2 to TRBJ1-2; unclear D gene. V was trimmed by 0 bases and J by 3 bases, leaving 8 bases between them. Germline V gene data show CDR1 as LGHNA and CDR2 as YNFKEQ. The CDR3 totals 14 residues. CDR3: CASSQDKRHYGYTF. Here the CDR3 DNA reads TGTGCCAGCAGCCAAGATAAGAGACACTATGGCTACACCTTC.

DNA for the CDR3: TGTGCCAGCAGCTCGTCCGGGACTAGCGGACCTAGCTCCTACAATGAGCAGTTCTTC. Its translation is CASSSSGTSGPSSYNEQFF. The rearrangement joins TRBV7-6 to TRBJ2-1, with 11 bases that match TRBD2. CDR1 and CDR2 from the germline V gene are SGHVS and FNYEAQ. V lost 4 bases, J lost 0 bases, and 11 bases stayed unmatched. CDR3 length equals 19 residues.

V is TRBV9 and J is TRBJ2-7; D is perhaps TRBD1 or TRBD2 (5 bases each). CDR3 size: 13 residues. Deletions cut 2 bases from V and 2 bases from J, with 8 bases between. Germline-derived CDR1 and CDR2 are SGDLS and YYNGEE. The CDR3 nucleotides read TGTGCCAGCAGCGTTGGGGGTCCCTACGAGCAGTACTTC. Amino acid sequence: CASSVGGPYEQYF.